This record covers a single T cell receptor beta chain. The data were obtained in a study of OX40 agonist ivuxolimab in advanced cancers. This CDR3 region has 13 residues. Germline CDR1 and CDR2: PRHDT and FYEKMQ (reference sequence). V lost 5 bases, J lost 2 bases, and 10 bases lay in between. The table came from immunoSEQ multiplex PCR; TCRdb's copy has only in-frame clones and leaves some out. The data hold about 38,000 clones, with roughly 80% observed a single time. The J gene is TRBJ2-7, the V gene TRBV13; D is possibly TRBD1 or TRBD2 (5 bases each). The sequencing used CD4+ or CD8+ T cells sorted from blood, collected in a trial of the OX40 agonist ivuxolimab. The TCR was taken from an adult with an advanced solid tumor such as melanoma, head and neck, liver or kidney cancer. The CDR3 region is CASSPRDPYEQYF. In nucleotides, the CDR3 is TGTGCCAGCAGCCCCCGGGACCCCTACGAGCAGTACTTC.